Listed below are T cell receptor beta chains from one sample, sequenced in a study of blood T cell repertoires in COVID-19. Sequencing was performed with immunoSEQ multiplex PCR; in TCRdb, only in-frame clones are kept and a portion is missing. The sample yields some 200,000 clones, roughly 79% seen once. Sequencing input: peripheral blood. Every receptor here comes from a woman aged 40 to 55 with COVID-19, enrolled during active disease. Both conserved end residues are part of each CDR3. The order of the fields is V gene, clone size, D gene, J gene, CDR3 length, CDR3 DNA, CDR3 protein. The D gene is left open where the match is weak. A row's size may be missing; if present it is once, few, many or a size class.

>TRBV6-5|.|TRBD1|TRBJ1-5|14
TGTGCCAGCAGCTACACAGGGGTTGGGCAGCCCCAGCATTTT
CASSYTGVGQPQHF
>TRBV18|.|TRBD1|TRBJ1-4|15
TGTGCCAGCCGTGACAGGGGGACAACTAATGAAAAACTGTTTTTT
CASRDRGTTNEKLFF
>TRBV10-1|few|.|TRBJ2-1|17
TGCGCCAGCAGCCCAAGTTGGGGCGCAGGCTCCTACAATGAGCAGTTCTTC
CASSPSWGAGSYNEQFF
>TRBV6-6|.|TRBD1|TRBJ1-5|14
TGTGCCAGCAGGCGGACGACAGGGTGGTGGCCCCAGCATTTT
CASRRTTGWWPQHF
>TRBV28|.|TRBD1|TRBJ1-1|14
TGTGCCAGCAGTCGGGACAGGTTAAATACTGAAGCTTTCTTT
CASSRDRLNTEAFF
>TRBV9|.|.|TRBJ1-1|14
TGTGCCAGCAGCGTAGCGCCGGTGAACACTGAAGCTTTCTTT
CASSVAPVNTEAFF
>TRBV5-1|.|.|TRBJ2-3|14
TGCGCCAGCAGCTTGGCCTGGGGAGCAGATACGCAGTATTTT
CASSLAWGADTQYF
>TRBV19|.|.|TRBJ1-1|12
TGTGCCAGTAAATTTTATAACACTGAAGCTTTCTTT
CASKFYNTEAFF
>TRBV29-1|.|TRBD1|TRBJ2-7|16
TGCAGCGTTGAAGGACAGGGGGCTGCTAGCTCCTACGAGCAGTACTTC
CSVEGQGAASSYEQYF
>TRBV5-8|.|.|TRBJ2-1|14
TGTGCCAGCAGCCCGAGACGGGAAAACAATGAGCAGTTCTTC
CASSPRRENNEQFF
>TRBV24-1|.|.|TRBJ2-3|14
TGTGCCACCCGAGGTACAGGGAGCACAGATACGCAGTATTTT
CATRGTGSTDTQYF
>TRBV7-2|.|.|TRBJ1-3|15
TGTGCCAGCAGCTTAGGTTCGGTCGTTGGAAACACCATATATTTT
CASSLGSVVGNTIYF
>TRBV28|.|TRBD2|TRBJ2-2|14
TGTGCCAGCGCGGGACTAGGGCCCACCGGGGAGCTGTTTTTT
CASAGLGPTGELFF
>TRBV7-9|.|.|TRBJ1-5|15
TGTGCCAGCAGCTTATCAGGGAAGATCAATCAGCCCCAGCATTTT
CASSLSGKINQPQHF
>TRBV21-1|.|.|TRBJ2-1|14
TGTGCCAGCAGGGTCGACAGGGCTCGATTCGAGCAGTTCTTC
CASRVDRARFEQFF
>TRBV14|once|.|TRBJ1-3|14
TGTGCCAGCAGCCAAAGCGGAGGTGGAAACACCATATATTTT
CASSQSGGGNTIYF
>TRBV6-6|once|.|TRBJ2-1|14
TGTGCCAGCAGTTACTCACGCGGCTACAATGAGCAGTTCTTC
CASSYSRGYNEQFF
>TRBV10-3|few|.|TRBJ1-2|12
TGTGCCATCCGAAAGGGGAACTATGGCTACACCTTC
CAIRKGNYGYTF
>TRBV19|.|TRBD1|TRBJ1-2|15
TGTGCCAGTACGCCCCTAACAGGGGCGGACTATGGCTACACCTTC
CASTPLTGADYGYTF
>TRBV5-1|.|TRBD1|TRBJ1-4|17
TGCGCCAGCAGCTTGGTCGCGACAGGGGGCTTCGGAGAAAAACTGTTTTTT
CASSLVATGGFGEKLFF
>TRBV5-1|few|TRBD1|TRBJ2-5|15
TGCGCCAGCAGCTTGGGTCAGGGGGCAGAGCAGACCCAGTACTTC
CASSLGQGAEQTQYF
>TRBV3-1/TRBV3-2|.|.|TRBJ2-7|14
TGTGCCAGCACCCGTTCTAGCGCCGTTTACGAGCAGTACTTC
CASTRSSAVYEQYF
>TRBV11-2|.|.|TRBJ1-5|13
TGTGCCAGCAGCTTTGAGAGTCATCAGCCCCAGCATTTT
CASSFESHQPQHF
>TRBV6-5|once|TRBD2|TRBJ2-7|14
TGTGCCAGCCGACCCGGACTAGCGGGAGAAGAGCAGTACTTC
CASRPGLAGEEQYF
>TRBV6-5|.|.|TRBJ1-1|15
TGTGCCAGCAGTTACTCAGGGGGTTTAGGGAGTGAAGCTTTCTTT
CASSYSGGLGSEAFF
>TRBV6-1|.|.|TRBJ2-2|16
TGTGCCAGCAGTGAGCAAGGGTTGGGGGGAACCGGGGAGCTGTTTTTT
CASSEQGLGGTGELFF
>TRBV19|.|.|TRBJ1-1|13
TGTGCCAGTAGGGCTACAGGGAACACTGAAGCTTTCTTT
CASRATGNTEAFF
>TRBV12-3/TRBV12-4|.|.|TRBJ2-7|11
TGTGCCAGCAGTTTTATCCACGAGCAGTACTTC
CASSFIHEQYF
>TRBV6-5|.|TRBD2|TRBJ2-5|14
TGTGCCAGCAGTAACATAGCGGGGCAAGAGACCCAGTACTTC
CASSNIAGQETQYF
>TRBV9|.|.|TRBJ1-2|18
TGTGCCAGCAGCGTAGCTCCAAAGGTCGGACAAGCTAACTATGGCTACACCTTC
CASSVAPKVGQANYGYTF
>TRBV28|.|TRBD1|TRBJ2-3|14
TGTGCCAGCAGCACGGGACAGGGAGCAGATACGCAGTATTTT
CASSTGQGADTQYF
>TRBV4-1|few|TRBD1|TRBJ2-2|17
TGCGCCAGCAGCTCCTCCCAAATGACAGGGGCGGCCGGGGAGCTGTTTTTT
CASSSSQMTGAAGELFF
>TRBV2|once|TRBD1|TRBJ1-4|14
TGTGCCAGCAGCCTGGACAGGGGTAATGAAAAACTGTTTTTT
CASSLDRGNEKLFF
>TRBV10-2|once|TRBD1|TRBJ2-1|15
TGCGCCAGCAGTGAGTTCGGACAGGGGTGGGATGAGCAGTTCTTC
CASSEFGQGWDEQFF